The T cell receptor (beta chain) under discussion was sequenced for a study of vaccination and CD4 T cells after COVID-19. For the study at large: It was a median about 92 days after diagnosis, with a range of 35 to 161, that post-COVID samples were drawn.

The treatment denotes: roughly 10-day PBMC culture with coronavirus spike peptide pools or control peptides (ViraFEST assay). Cultured CD4+ T-cell DNA underwent Oncomine TCR Beta short-read sequencing. From the PCR reads, TCRdb called clonotypes with MiXCR, one entry per CDR3 protein. The table has 9,500 to 14,000 distinct CDR3 sequences, roughly two fifths seen once. Whole-study results and caveats: Convalescent patients saw a median approximately 90% of their reactive clones show up only after vaccination.

The V gene's germline CDR1 is LNHDA and CDR2 SQIVND (reference sequence). CDR3 size: 13 residues. With 8 bases removed from V and 5 bases from J, the gap between germline ends came to 13 bases. Turning to this clonotype: Its antigen is unknown.

This TCR came from a human donor who had recovered from COVID-19. The sample consisted of CD4+ T cells from blood, cultured in vitro. This chain links TRBV19 with TRBJ2-1; D may correspond to TRBD1 or TRBD2 (5 bases each). The CDR3 region is CASGMGVDNEQFF. CDR3 nucleotide sequence: TGTGCCAGTGGCATGGGGGTAGACAATGAGCAGTTCTTC.